Listed below are T cell receptor beta chains from one sample, sequenced in a study of T-cell reconstitution after alpha-beta-depleted transplantation in children. Each CDR3 protein is one row after TCRdb ran MiXCR on the PCR reads. The sample holds 350,000 to 500,000 distinct CDR3 sequences, over 40% seen once. The input for sequencing was PBMCs, taken before TCRalphabeta/CD19-depleted stem cell transplant. These receptors originate from a girl between 2 and 10 years old with aplastic anemia, due to receive a stem cell transplant. Each CDR3 is given with its conserved first and last residue. Each record gives: D gene, clone size, V gene, J gene, CDR3 protein, CDR3 DNA. The D gene is left open where the match is weak. Some rows mark clone size as missing; the rest say once, few, many or name a class of expanded clone.

NA,NA,TRBV6-5,TRBJ1-2,CASSYSWQGSYGYTF,TGTGCCAGCAGTTACTCGTGGCAGGGGAGCTATGGCTACACCTTC
TRBD1,NA,TRBV6-1,TRBJ2-7,CASSRDTGAEQYF,TGTGCCAGCAGTAGAGATACAGGGGCCGAGCAGTACTTC
TRBD2,few,TRBV7-9,TRBJ2-1,CASSFSGGGNEQFF,TGTGCCAGCAGCTTTAGCGGGGGGGGTAATGAGCAGTTCTTC
TRBD2,NA,TRBV20-1,TRBJ2-7,CSARAGGPSREQYF,TGCAGTGCTAGAGCGGGAGGGCCGTCACGCGAGCAGTACTTC
NA,NA,TRBV28,TRBJ2-3,CASRSLSTDTQYF,TGTGCCAGCAGGTCACTGAGCACAGATACGCAGTATTTT
TRBD2,NA,TRBV7-8,TRBJ2-2,CASSLEAAGGTGELFF,TGTGCCAGCAGCTTAGAGGCAGCGGGGGGGACCGGGGAGCTGTTTTTT
NA,NA,TRBV15,TRBJ1-1,CATSSGLNTEAFF,TGTGCCACCAGCAGTGGATTGAACACTGAAGCTTTCTTT
TRBD2,few,TRBV27,TRBJ2-5,CASRGGLVGTQYF,TGTGCCAGCAGGGGAGGGCTAGTGGGGACCCAGTACTTC
TRBD2,many,TRBV10-3,TRBJ2-1,CAIRDNSGRARGEQFF,TGTGCCATCAGAGATAATAGCGGGAGGGCCAGGGGTGAGCAGTTCTTC
TRBD2,many,TRBV7-2,TRBJ2-5,CASSSRAGEKETQYF,TGTGCCAGCAGCTCCCGGGCGGGAGAGAAAGAGACCCAGTACTTC
NA,NA,TRBV28,TRBJ2-5,CASSMYARGAQETQYF,TGTGCCAGCAGTATGTACGCCCGGGGAGCCCAAGAGACCCAGTACTTC
NA,few,TRBV6-6,TRBJ1-1,CASSYSSSTEAFF,TGTGCCAGCAGTTACTCTTCGTCCACTGAAGCTTTCTTT
NA,NA,TRBV18,TRBJ2-1,CASSPSFREPEQFF,TGTGCCAGCTCACCCTCCTTCCGCGAACCTGAGCAGTTCTTC
TRBD2,NA,TRBV9,TRBJ2-2,CASSTSGRRELFF,TGTGCCAGCAGTACTAGCGGGAGAAGGGAGCTGTTTTTT
NA,NA,TRBV28,TRBJ2-7,CASSPQGIASYEQYF,TGTGCCAGCAGTCCTCAGGGTATTGCCTCCTACGAGCAGTACTTC
TRBD2,few,TRBV5-1,TRBJ2-1,CASSLAAAGVHNEQFF,TGCGCCAGCAGCTTGGCCGCGGCGGGAGTCCACAATGAGCAGTTCTTC
NA,few,TRBV7-2,TRBJ2-3,CASSAQVGSTDTQYF,TGTGCCAGCAGCGCCCAAGTGGGAAGCACAGATACGCAGTATTTT
TRBD1,NA,TRBV20-1,TRBJ1-5,CSAINAQGAGSNQPQHF,TGCAGTGCCATTAATGCCCAGGGGGCGGGAAGCAATCAGCCCCAGCATTTT
NA,NA,TRBV2,TRBJ2-2,CASCFTGELFF,TGTGCCAGCTGTTTCACCGGGGAGCTGTTTTTT
TRBD1,NA,TRBV4-1,TRBJ2-7,CASSRPGGSHEQYF,TGCGCCAGCAGCCGTCCAGGGGGCAGCCACGAGCAGTACTTC
TRBD1,few,TRBV2,TRBJ1-1,CASSATGTGQNTEAFF,TGTGCCAGCAGTGCGACCGGGACAGGGCAGAACACTGAAGCTTTCTTT
NA,NA,TRBV15,TRBJ2-2,CATSRGNVGDGELFF,TGTGCCACCAGCAGAGGGAACGTGGGGGACGGGGAGCTGTTTTTT
TRBD1,few,TRBV20-1,TRBJ2-1,CSATPGQGYNEQFF,TGCAGTGCTACTCCGGGACAGGGCTACAATGAGCAGTTCTTC
NA,NA,TRBV5-8,TRBJ2-5,CASSLLQAKETQYF,TGTGCCAGCAGCTTGTTACAGGCTAAAGAGACCCAGTACTTC
TRBD2,few,TRBV20-1,TRBJ2-3,CSAPRLGTSGTDTQYF,TGCAGTGCCCCGCGGCTTGGGACTAGCGGCACAGATACGCAGTATTTT
NA,NA,TRBV20-1,TRBJ2-4,CSAWGLALAKNIQYF,TGCAGTGCCTGGGGGCTAGCGCTAGCCAAAAACATTCAGTACTTC
TRBD1,NA,TRBV24-1,TRBJ2-7,CATITPKAGGRNEQYF,TGTGCCACCATTACGCCAAAGGCAGGGGGCAGGAACGAGCAGTACTTC
NA,few,TRBV20-1,TRBJ1-1,CSASSHPGAFF,TGCAGTGCTAGTTCCCACCCAGGGGCTTTCTTT
NA,NA,TRBV5-1,TRBJ2-2,CASHEPGELFF,TGCGCCAGCCATGAGCCCGGGGAGCTGTTTTTT
NA,NA,TRBV6-1,TRBJ1-4,CASRGHPTNEKLFF,TGTGCCAGCAGGGGACATCCAACTAATGAAAAACTGTTTTTT
NA,many,TRBV7-2,TRBJ2-2,CASSPADTTGELFF,TGTGCCAGCAGCCCAGCCGACACCACCGGGGAGCTGTTTTTT
NA,NA,TRBV10-3,TRBJ2-2,CAISGLEAGELFF,TGTGCCATCAGTGGGCTAGAGGCCGGGGAGCTGTTTTTT
TRBD1,few,TRBV20-1,TRBJ1-5,CSARTGQGNQPQHF,TGCAGTGCAAGGACAGGCCAAGGCAATCAGCCCCAGCATTTT
NA,NA,TRBV6-5,TRBJ1-1,CASTRWVEAFF,TGTGCCAGCACGAGGTGGGTTGAAGCTTTCTTT
NA,many,TRBV7-9,TRBJ1-2,CASSFGGPGGYTF,TGTGCCAGCAGCTTTGGGGGACCCGGTGGCTACACCTTC
NA,NA,TRBV6-1,TRBJ2-6,CASSMGHSGANVLTF,TGTGCCAGCAGTATGGGCCACTCTGGGGCCAACGTCCTGACTTTC
TRBD1,many,TRBV7-9,TRBJ2-1,CASSISGTGGSEQFF,TGTGCCAGCAGCATATCCGGGACAGGGGGCTCTGAGCAGTTCTTC
NA,NA,TRBV12-3/TRBV12-4,TRBJ2-7,CASRDGQKGEQYF,TGTGCCAGCAGGGACGGACAAAAGGGCGAGCAGTACTTC
NA,NA,TRBV30,TRBJ1-2,CAWQPPNRDPNYGYTF,TGTGCCTGGCAGCCCCCGAACAGGGATCCTAACTATGGCTACACCTTC
NA,NA,TRBV29-1,TRBJ1-2,CSVAGQPANYGYTF,TGCAGCGTCGCCGGACAGCCAGCTAACTATGGCTACACCTTC
NA,NA,TRBV4-1,TRBJ1-2,CASSQEIRYYGYTF,TGCGCCAGCAGCCAAGAGATTAGGTACTATGGCTACACCTTC
NA,many,TRBV7-2,TRBJ1-1,CASSPGIGAGDTEAFF,TGTGCCAGCAGCCCCGGCATAGGCGCCGGGGACACTGAAGCTTTCTTT
TRBD2,NA,TRBV20-1,TRBJ2-1,CSASRLAGAYEQFF,TGCAGTGCTAGTAGGCTAGCGGGAGCATATGAGCAGTTCTTC
TRBD1,NA,TRBV2,TRBJ2-1,CASSIRTGAYNEQFF,TGTGCCAGCAGTATAAGGACAGGTGCCTACAATGAGCAGTTCTTC
NA,many,TRBV12-3/TRBV12-4,TRBJ2-7,CASSSVSSGYEQYF,TGTGCCAGCAGTTCCGTCTCATCGGGCTACGAGCAGTACTTC
TRBD1,many,TRBV28,TRBJ1-2,CASSLSFWGTGGGGYGYTF,TGTGCCAGCAGTTTATCTTTTTGGGGGACAGGGGGAGGAGGCTATGGCTACACCTTC
TRBD2,many,TRBV7-8,TRBJ2-7,CASSFYRLAGYEQYF,TGTGCCAGCAGCTTTTACCGACTAGCGGGATACGAGCAGTACTTC
NA,NA,TRBV5-1,TRBJ2-7,CASSLNSSPYEQYF,TGCGCCAGCAGCTTAAATTCCAGCCCCTACGAGCAGTACTTC
TRBD2,NA,TRBV20-1,TRBJ2-2,CSARPLAGGDTGELFF,TGCAGTGCTAGACCCTTAGCGGGAGGGGACACCGGGGAGCTGTTTTTT
NA,few,TRBV20-1,TRBJ2-5,CSARGSPDYSETQYF,TGCAGTGCTAGAGGCTCCCCGGACTACTCGGAGACCCAGTACTTC
NA,many,TRBV20-1,TRBJ2-5,CSVPGGRGVKQETQYF,TGCAGTGTACCCGGCGGGCGTGGGGTGAAACAAGAGACCCAGTACTTC
NA,many,TRBV4-1,TRBJ2-1,CASSQAPSSAINNEQFF,TGCGCCAGCAGCCAAGCCCCCTCTAGCGCAATTAACAATGAGCAGTTCTTC
TRBD1,few,TRBV5-1,TRBJ2-7,CASSTTGYLGDEQYF,TGCGCCAGCAGCACGACAGGGTATCTAGGGGACGAGCAGTACTTC
TRBD1,NA,TRBV5-1,TRBJ2-3,CASDTDRGDTQYF,TGCGCCAGCGACACCGACAGGGGAGATACGCAGTATTTT
NA,many,TRBV20-1,TRBJ2-2,CSATPTLATGELFF,TGCAGTGCCACTCCTACTCTAGCAACCGGGGAGCTGTTTTTT